These 26 T cell receptor beta chains were all obtained from the same sample, sequenced in a study of T cell responses to AZD1222 COVID-19 vaccine. The assay was immunoSEQ multiplex PCR, and TCRdb's table has in-frame clones only and misses some. The sample yields fewer than 140,000 clones, roughly 91% seen once. Sample: peripheral blood, taken 28 days after the second AZD1222 dose. The origin of the receptors is an adult who received the AZD1222 COVID-19 vaccine.

There are a few counts of this clone. CDR3 sequence: CASRVGGAGNSNQPQHF. As DNA, the CDR3 is TGTGCCAGTAGGGTGGGGGGGGCAGGCAATAGCAATCAGCCCCAGCATTTT. V is TRBV19 and J is TRBJ1-5; TRBD1 might be the D (6 bases). V was clipped by 6 bases and J by 0 bases, with 18 bases between them. The CDR3 length is 17 residues. The germline V gene encodes CDR1 LNHDA and CDR2 SQIVND (reference sequence). Based on the CDR3 plus reference TRBV19 and TRBJ1-5, the full variable domain is DGGITQSPKYLFRKEGQNVTLSCEQNLNHDAMYWYRQDPGQGLRLIYYSQIVNDFQKGDIAEGYSVSREKKESFPLTVTSAQKNPTAFYLCASRVGGAGNSNQPQHFGDGTRLSIL.

This chain connects TRBV5-8 to TRBJ1-4, with 10 nucleotides matching TRBD1. This CDR3 region has 15 residues. After removal of 4 bases from V and 7 bases from J, the junction contained 7 bases not matched to a gene. Germline V gene sequence: CDR1 SGHTS, CDR2 YDEGEE. CDR3 sequence: CASSLWTGGAEKLFF. CDR3 DNA: TGTGCCAGCAGCCTGTGGACAGGGGGGGCTGAAAAACTGTTTTTT. Using reference TRBV5-8 and TRBJ1-4 for the parts outside the CDR3, the full variable domain is EAGVTQSPTHLIKTRGQQATLRCSPISGHTSVYWYQQALGLGLQFLLWYDEGEERNRGNFPPRFSGRQFPNYSSELNVNALELEDSALYLCASSLWTGGAEKLFFGSGTQLSVL.

V usage is TRBV18 and J usage is TRBJ2-5, with D possibly matching TRBD2 (5 bases). Germline lookup yields CDR1 KGHSH and CDR2 LQKENI. The CDR3 is made up of 13 amino acids. Trimming stripped 3 bases from V and 1 base from J, with 6 bases between. The CDR3 bases are TGTGCCAGCTCACCGGCGGGCCAAGAGACCCAGTACTTC. This sequence encodes CASSPAGQETQYF.

CDR3 coding DNA: TGTGCCAGCAGCTGGACAGGGGGACAGCCCCAGCATTTT. It specifies CASSWTGGQPQHF. The chain links TRBV7-3 to TRBJ1-5, with 10 bases that match TRBD1. With 4 bases clipped from V and 7 bases from J, the junction kept 1 base outside the gene matches. This CDR3 is 13 amino acids long. Looked up from germline, CDR1 is SGHTA and CDR2 is FQGTGA.

The V gene is TRBV6-2 or TRBV6-3, the J gene TRBJ1-2; 7 bases align to TRBD1. The CDR3 is 13 residues long. Germline V lookup: CDR1 MNHEY, CDR2 SVGEGT. V shed 6 bases and J 8 bases; nucleotides not matched to a gene: 9. The CDR3 DNA reads as TGTGCCAGCAGCCCCGAACAGGGGCGAGGCTACACCTTC. The encoded protein is CASSPEQGRGYTF.

The chain is built from TRBV2 and TRBJ2-3; 12 bases are a match to TRBD2. V shed 7 bases and J 8 bases; nucleotides not matched to a gene: 10. The CDR3 is 15 residues long. Germline V CDR1 and CDR2: SNHLY, FYNNEI. As DNA, the CDR3 is TGTGCCAGCATCCTGACTAGCGGGGGACGAGGTACGCAGTATTTT. Its translation is CASILTSGGRGTQYF.

The chain carries TRBV9 and TRBJ2-2; 11 positions match TRBD2. With V trimmed by 3 bases and J by 6 bases, 13 bases remained unmatched. The length of the CDR3 is 18 residues. Germline CDR1 reads SGDLS; CDR2 reads YYNGEE. In nucleotides, the CDR3 is TGTGCCAGCAGCGGAAGCTATAGCGGGGGGGTTTTGGCCGGGGAGCTGTTTTTT. Protein sequence: CASSGSYSGGVLAGELFF.

CDR3 nucleotide sequence: TGTGCCAGCAGCTTAAGGTGGAGGGACAATCAGCCCCAGCATTTT. Its translation: CASSLRWRDNQPQHF. The genes are TRBV7-8 and TRBJ1-5; no reliable D call. CDR1 SGHVS and CDR2 FQNEAQ come from the germline V gene. V lost 2 bases, J lost 3 bases, and 11 bases lay in between. The CDR3 covers 15 residues. The whole variable domain, filled in from reference TRBV7-8 and TRBJ1-5, reads GAGVSQSPRYKVAKRGQDVALRCDPISGHVSLFWYQQALGQGPEFLTYFQNEAQLDKSGLPSDRFFAERPEGSVSTLKIQRTQQEDSAVYLCASSLRWRDNQPQHFGDGTRLSIL.

In its sample, this clone was seen a few times. The chain couples TRBV6-6 to TRBJ1-4; D possibly corresponds to TRBD1 (6 bases). The V gene lost 8 bases and the J gene lost 0 bases, with 7 bases spanning the gap. The CDR3 length is 13 residues. In germline, CDR1 is MNHNY, CDR2 SVGAGI (reference sequence). CDR3 residues: CASAGATNEKLFF. In DNA, the CDR3 is TGTGCCAGCGCAGGGGCAACTAATGAAAAACTGTTTTTT.

This chain uses TRBV2 with TRBJ2-7; 7 bases match TRBD1. With 6 bases clipped from V and 3 bases from J, the junction kept 2 bases outside the gene matches. Per germline, CDR1 SNHLY and CDR2 FYNNEI. The CDR3 contains 12 residues. The CDR3 spells CASSPGGYEQYF. The CDR3 DNA reads as TGTGCCAGCAGCCCAGGGGGCTACGAGCAGTACTTC.

V gene TRBV19 combines with J gene TRBJ2-3; perhaps D is TRBD1 or TRBD2 (6 bases each). In germline, CDR1 is LNHDA, CDR2 SQIVND (reference sequence). Trimming removed 6 bases at V and 1 base at J, with 17 bases between. The CDR3 has 16 residues. CDR3 in amino acids: CASRPLRGEGTDTQYF. The CDR3 nucleotides are TGTGCCAGTAGACCCCTTAGGGGGGAGGGCACAGATACGCAGTATTTT. Based on the CDR3 plus reference TRBV19 and TRBJ2-3, the full variable domain is DGGITQSPKYLFRKEGQNVTLSCEQNLNHDAMYWYRQDPGQGLRLIYYSQIVNDFQKGDIAEGYSVSREKKESFPLTVTSAQKNPTAFYLCASRPLRGEGTDTQYFGPGTRLTVL.

This chain joins TRBV7-2 and TRBJ1-6, with D maybe TRBD1 (5 bases). The V end was cut by 1 base, the J end by 7 bases, with 11 bases between. Germline CDR1 and CDR2: SGHTA and FQGNSA. The CDR3 is made up of 15 amino acids. The CDR3 region is CASSLDWGANSPLHF. Here the CDR3 DNA reads TGTGCCAGCAGCTTAGATTGGGGCGCAAATTCACCCCTCCACTTT.

This clone came up once. Here the CDR3 DNA reads TGTGCCATCGGACCTAGCGGGGGCCAAGAGACCCAGTACTTC. Amino acids: CAIGPSGGQETQYF. V usage is TRBV10-3 and J usage is TRBJ2-5; 10 bases are a match to TRBD2. In germline, CDR1 is ENHRY, CDR2 SYGVKD. The CDR3 length is 14 residues. Trimming cost V 8 bases and J 1 base; bases outside gene matches: 4.

The V call is TRBV2, the J call TRBJ2-7; possibly TRBD1 for D (5 bases). The V and J ends lost 3 bases and 0 bases respectively, with 12 bases between them. Germline loops: CDR1 SNHLY, CDR2 FYNNEI. This CDR3 spans 15 amino acids. CDR3 sequence: CASSEGQRLSYEQYF. DNA for the CDR3: TGTGCCAGCAGTGAGGGGCAGCGCCTCTCCTACGAGCAGTACTTC.

This clone was observed many times. This chain joins TRBV5-6 and TRBJ2-7; 8 nucleotides line up with TRBD1. From germline, CDR1 is SGHDT and CDR2 YYEEEE. V gave up 2 bases and J gave up 2 bases; unmatched junction bases: 3. This CDR3 has 14 amino acids. The chain's CDR3 is CASSLWTGTYEQYF. CDR3 bases: TGTGCCAGCAGCTTATGGACAGGGACCTACGAGCAGTACTTC.

The V gene is TRBV21-1, the J gene TRBJ2-3; no DNA check was done on the table's D call, TRBD1. TRBV21-1 represents a pseudogene. This CDR3 is built from 14 residues. The CDR3 loop reads CARGQGAGTDTQYF. The CDR3 coding sequence is TGTGCCAGGGGACAGGGCGCGGGCACAGATACGCAGTATTTT.

This chain joins TRBV11-2 and TRBJ2-2, with D hard to call. Trimming cost V 5 bases and J 6 bases, with 10 bases left between them. This CDR3 has 13 amino acids. Germline CDR1 and CDR2: SGHAT and FQNNGV. The CDR3 nucleotides read TGTGCCAGCAGCAGAACCCGGGCCGGGGAGCTGTTTTTT. This translates into CASSRTRAGELFF.

The chain links TRBV6-2 or TRBV6-3 to TRBJ2-3; no firm D call. V was pared by 5 bases and J by 5 bases, with 11 bases between. The CDR3 covers 13 residues. CDR1 MNHEY and CDR2 SVGEGT come from the germline V gene. The chain's CDR3 is CASSRGSEDTQYF. The CDR3 nucleotides read TGTGCCAGCAGTCGTGGAAGCGAAGATACGCAGTATTTT.

The genes are TRBV4-3 and TRBJ1-1; D may be TRBD1 (6 bases). Germline assignment: CDR1 LGHNA and CDR2 YSLEER. This CDR3 spans 15 amino acids. The ends were cut back, 2 bases at V and 5 bases at J, with 15 bases in the middle. CDR3 nucleotide sequence: TGCGCCAGCAGCCAATACGGCAGGGGATGGACTGAAGCTTTCTTT. Protein: CASSQYGRGWTEAFF.

The genes are TRBV25-1 and TRBJ2-5, with 8 nucleotides matching TRBD1. Germline V gene lookup returns CDR1 MGHDK and CDR2 SYGVNS. The CDR3 length is 15 residues. V was clipped by 2 bases and J by 5 bases; unmatched bases: 7. CDR3 amino acids: CASSEATGEGETQYF. Here the CDR3 DNA reads TGTGCCAGCAGTGAAGCGACAGGGGAAGGGGAGACCCAGTACTTC. Filled out from reference TRBV25-1 and TRBJ2-5, the complete variable domain reads EADIYQTPRYLVIGTGKKITLECSQTMGHDKMYWYQQDPGMELHLIHYSYGVNSTEKGDLSSESTVSRIRTEHFPLTLESARPSHTSQYLCASSEATGEGETQYFGPGTRLLVL.

This clone was seen a single time. This same CDR3 is encoded by further DNA sequences in the sample. This chain links TRBV5-1 with TRBJ2-3; TRBD2 aligns across 12 bases. The germline V gene encodes CDR1 SGHRS and CDR2 YFSETQ. Germline trimming cut 1 base from V and 3 bases from J; bases unmatched to any gene: 6. The CDR3 covers 17 residues. The CDR3, as DNA: TGCGCCAGCAGCTTGTTACTAGCGGGGGGTTCTACAGATACGCAGTATTTT. The encoded protein is CASSLLLAGGSTDTQYF.

The chain recombines TRBV30 with TRBJ1-2, with D hard to call. Trimming removed 0 bases at V and 2 bases at J, with 7 bases between. The CDR3 is 13 residues long. The germline V gene encodes CDR1 GTSNPN and CDR2 SVGIG (reference sequence). The CDR3 reads CAWSVGWNYGYTF. The CDR3 bases are TGTGCCTGGAGTGTGGGGTGGAACTATGGCTACACCTTC. Based on the CDR3 plus reference TRBV30 and TRBJ1-2, the full variable domain is SQTIHQWPATLVQPVGSPLSLECTVEGTSNPNLYWYRQAAGRGLQLLFYSVGIGQISSEVPQNLSASRPQDRQFILSSKKLLLSDSGFYLCAWSVGWNYGYTFGSGTRLTVV.

The J gene is TRBJ2-5, the V gene TRBV10-2, with D possibly being TRBD2 (5 bases). V lost 3 bases and J lost 2, with 7 bases in between. The CDR3 is made up of 13 amino acids. Germline V gene data show CDR1 as WSHSY and CDR2 as SAAADI. The CDR3 coding sequence is TGCGCCAGCAGTGATACGGGACAAGAGACCCAGTACTTC. Its protein product is CASSDTGQETQYF.

This chain uses TRBV5-4 with TRBJ2-1, with 11 bases that match TRBD1. There are 15 residues in the CDR3. The ends lost 4 bases at V and 3 bases at J; junction bases unmatched: 3. Germline V lookup: CDR1 SGHNT, CDR2 YYREEE (reference sequence). CDR3 sequence: CASSLDRGLYNEQFF. The CDR3 DNA is TGTGCCAGCAGCCTGGACAGGGGGCTCTACAATGAGCAGTTCTTC. The full variable domain, completed using reference TRBV5-4 and TRBJ2-1, is ETGVTQSPTHLIKTRGQQVTLRCSSQSGHNTVSWYQQALGQGPQFIFQYYREEENGRGNFPPRFSGLQFPNYSSELNVNALELDDSALYLCASSLDRGLYNEQFFGPGTRLTVL.

This chain links TRBV7-9 with TRBJ1-3, with a weak D call TRBD1 (6 bases). With 6 bases removed from V and 0 bases from J, the gap between germline ends came to 21 bases. This CDR3 region has 18 residues. Germline V gives CDR1 SEHNR, CDR2 FQNEAQ (reference sequence). CDR3 DNA sequence: TGTGCCAGCAGTCACAGCGGGGGTACAGGGACCTCTGGAAACACCATATATTTT. It yields the protein CASSHSGGTGTSGNTIYF.

V and J are TRBV11-2 and TRBJ1-2; D perhaps matches TRBD1 (6 bases). CDR1 SGHAT and CDR2 FQNNGV come from the germline V gene. The CDR3 length is 14 residues. With 6 bases removed from V and 4 bases from J, the gap between germline ends came to 15 bases. The CDR3 bases are TGTGCCAGCAGTCCGCAAGGGGGTCGCTATGGCTACACCTTC. Translated, it gives CASSPQGGRYGYTF.